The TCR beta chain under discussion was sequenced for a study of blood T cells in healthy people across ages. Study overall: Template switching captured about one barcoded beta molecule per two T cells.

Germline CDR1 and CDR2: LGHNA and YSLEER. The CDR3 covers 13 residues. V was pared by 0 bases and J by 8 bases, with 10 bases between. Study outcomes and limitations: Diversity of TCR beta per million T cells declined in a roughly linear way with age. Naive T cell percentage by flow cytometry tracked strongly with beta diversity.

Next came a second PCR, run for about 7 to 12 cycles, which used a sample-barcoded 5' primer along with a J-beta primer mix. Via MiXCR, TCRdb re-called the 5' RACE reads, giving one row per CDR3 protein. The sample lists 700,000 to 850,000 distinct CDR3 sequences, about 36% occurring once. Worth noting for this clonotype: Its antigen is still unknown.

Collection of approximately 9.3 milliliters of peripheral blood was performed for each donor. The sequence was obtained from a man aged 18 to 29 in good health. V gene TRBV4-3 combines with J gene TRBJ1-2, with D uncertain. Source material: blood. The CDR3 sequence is CASSQDRGVGYTF. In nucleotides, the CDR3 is TGCGCCAGCAGCCAAGACCGGGGAGTAGGCTACACCTTC.